These 6 T cell receptor beta chains share one sample of origin, sequenced in a study of shared clonotypes between healthy human individuals. Libraries were prepared by immunoSEQ multiplex PCR; TCRdb keeps only in-frame clonotypes and omits some of them. Of about 1,900,000 clones in the sample, approximately 94% were seen once. Terminally differentiated effector memory CD45RA+ cells were excluded from the naive CD8 cells, which were CD45RO-negative and positively selected for CCR7. Sequencing was done on a sample of naive CD8+ T cells sorted from blood. The receptors come from a man in his late teens or twenties in good health.

The chain links TRBV7-9 to TRBJ1-6; possibly TRBD1 for D (5 bases). Per the germline V gene, CDR1 is SEHNR and CDR2 is FQNEAQ (reference sequence). This CDR3 has 18 residues. V lost 1 base and J lost 8, with 21 bases in between. The CDR3 is CASSLDRGSGTPDSPLHF. The CDR3 coding sequence is TGTGCCAGCAGCTTAGACCGGGGGTCGGGCACTCCGGATTCACCCCTCCACTTT.

This clone has just one count. The CDR3 reads CASSWTPGGEQFF. The CDR3 bases are TGTGCCAGCAGTTGGACTCCGGGGGGGGAGCAGTTCTTC. The chain employs TRBV6-6 and TRBJ2-1; TRBD2 agrees at 8 bases. Per the germline V gene, CDR1 is MNHNY and CDR2 is SVGAGI (reference sequence). J lost 10 bases, V lost 4 bases, and 6 bases had no gene match. This CDR3 has 13 residues.

The rearrangement uses TRBV27 and TRBJ1-1, with a weak D call TRBD1 (5 bases). This CDR3 spans 13 amino acids. The V end lost 5 bases, the J end lost 8 bases, and 15 bases lay between the germline ends. The germline V gene has CDR1 MNHEY and CDR2 SMNVEV (reference sequence). CDR3 in DNA: TGTGCCAGCAGTAGTTGGGGGTCTGTGGAAGCTTTCTTT. Amino acid sequence: CASSSWGSVEAFF.

For this clone: The sample carries other DNA sequences with the same CDR3. The chain uses TRBV30 and TRBJ2-1; unclear D gene. V was cut by 1 base and J by 0 bases, with 7 bases left in between. There are 14 residues in the CDR3. Germline-derived CDR1 and CDR2 are GTSNPN and SVGIG (reference sequence). The CDR3 DNA sequence: TGTGCCTGGAGTGGGGGAAGCTCCTACAATGAGCAGTTCTTC. This translates into CAWSGGSSYNEQFF.

With regard to this clone: The same CDR3 is also encoded by other DNA sequences in this sample. The CDR3 DNA is TGTGCCAGCTCACCTCCGTACTCCTACGAGCAGTACTTC. Amino acids: CASSPPYSYEQYF. This rearrangement joins TRBV18 to TRBJ2-7, with unresolved D. CDR1 and CDR2 (germline): KGHSH, LQKENI. There are 13 residues in the CDR3. Trimming removed 3 bases at V and 0 bases at J, with 6 bases between.

This chain uses TRBV29-1 with TRBJ2-3, with 7 bases fitting TRBD1. With 2 bases clipped from V and 2 bases from J, the junction kept 19 bases outside the gene matches. The CDR3 is 19 amino acids. Germline CDR1 reads SQVTM; CDR2 reads ANQGSEA. CDR3 nucleotide sequence: TGCAGCGTTGAACCTATTTATGGGACAGCCGCTGAATACACAGATACGCAGTATTTT. It specifies CSVEPIYGTAAEYTDTQYF.